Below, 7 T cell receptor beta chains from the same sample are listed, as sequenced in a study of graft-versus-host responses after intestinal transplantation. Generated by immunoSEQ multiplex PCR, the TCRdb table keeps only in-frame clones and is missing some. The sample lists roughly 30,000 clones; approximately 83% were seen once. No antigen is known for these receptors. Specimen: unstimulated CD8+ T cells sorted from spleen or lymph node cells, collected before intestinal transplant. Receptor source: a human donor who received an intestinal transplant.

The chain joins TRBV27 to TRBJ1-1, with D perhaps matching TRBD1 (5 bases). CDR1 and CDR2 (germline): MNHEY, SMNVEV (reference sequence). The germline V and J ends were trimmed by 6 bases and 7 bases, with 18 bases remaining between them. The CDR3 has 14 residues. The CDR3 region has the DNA TGTGCCAGCAGCTACTGGCCAGGGAGGGATGAAGCTTTCTTT. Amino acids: CASSYWPGRDEAFF.

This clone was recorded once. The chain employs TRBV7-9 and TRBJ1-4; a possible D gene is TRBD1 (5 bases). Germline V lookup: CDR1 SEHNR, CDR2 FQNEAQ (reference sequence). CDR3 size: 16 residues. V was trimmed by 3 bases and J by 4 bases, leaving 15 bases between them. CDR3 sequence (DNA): TGTGCCAGCAGCTTCACTCGAGGACAACATAATGAAAAACTGTTTTTT. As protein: CASSFTRGQHNEKLFF.

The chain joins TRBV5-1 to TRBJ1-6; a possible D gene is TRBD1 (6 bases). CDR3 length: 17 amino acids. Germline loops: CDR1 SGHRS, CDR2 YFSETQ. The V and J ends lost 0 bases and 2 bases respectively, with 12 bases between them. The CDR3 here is CASSLEGGVTYNSPLHF. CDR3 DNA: TGCGCCAGCAGCTTGGAGGGGGGGGTCACCTATAATTCACCCCTCCACTTT.

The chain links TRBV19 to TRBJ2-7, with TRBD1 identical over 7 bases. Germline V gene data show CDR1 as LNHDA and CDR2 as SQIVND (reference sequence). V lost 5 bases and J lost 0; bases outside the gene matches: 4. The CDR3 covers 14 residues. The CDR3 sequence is CASSYRGTSYEQYF. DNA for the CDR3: TGTGCCAGTAGTTACAGGGGTACCTCCTACGAGCAGTACTTC. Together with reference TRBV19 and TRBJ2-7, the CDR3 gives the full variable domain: DGGITQSPKYLFRKEGQNVTLSCEQNLNHDAMYWYRQDPGQGLRLIYYSQIVNDFQKGDIAEGYSVSREKKESFPLTVTSAQKNPTAFYLCASSYRGTSYEQYFGPGTRLTVT.

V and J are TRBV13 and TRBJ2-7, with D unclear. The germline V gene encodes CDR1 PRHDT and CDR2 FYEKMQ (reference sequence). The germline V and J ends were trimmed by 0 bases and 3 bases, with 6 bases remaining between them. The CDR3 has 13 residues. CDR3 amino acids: CASSLGSGYEQYF. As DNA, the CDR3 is TGTGCCAGCAGCTTAGGCTCAGGCTACGAGCAGTACTTC.

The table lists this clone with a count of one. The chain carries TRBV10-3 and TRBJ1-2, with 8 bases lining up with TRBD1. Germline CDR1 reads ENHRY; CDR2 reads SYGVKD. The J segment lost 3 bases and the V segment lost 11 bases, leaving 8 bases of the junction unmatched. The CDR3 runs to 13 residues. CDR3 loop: CAARQGLDYGYTF. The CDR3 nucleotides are TGTGCCGCACGACAGGGGTTGGACTATGGCTACACCTTC.

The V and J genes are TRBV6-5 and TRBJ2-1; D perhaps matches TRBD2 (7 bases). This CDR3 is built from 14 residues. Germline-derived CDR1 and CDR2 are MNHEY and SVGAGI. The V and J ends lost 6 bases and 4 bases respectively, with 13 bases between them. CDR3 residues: CASRVGGPYNEQFF. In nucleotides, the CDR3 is TGTGCCAGCAGGGTCGGGGGGCCTTACAATGAGCAGTTCTTC.